This T cell receptor beta chain was found in a study of T-cell reconstitution after alpha-beta-depleted transplantation in children. Per the germline V gene, CDR1 is MGHRA and CDR2 is YSYEKL. Trimming shortened V by 3 bases and J by 8 bases, and 16 bases separated the two germline ends. CDR3 length: 15 amino acids. Unique molecular identifiers were used in preparing the TCRbeta library. TCRdb re-analysed the PCR reads in MiXCR, keeping a single row per CDR3 protein. The sample consists of approximately 400,000 distinct CDR3 sequences, approximately 11% of them appearing once. This clonotype occurred a few times.

The sequence was obtained from a human donor who donated a stem cell graft to a child with acute myeloid leukemia. The sequences come from PBMCs from the stem cell graft donor, collected from the stem cell graft. The chain has TRBV4-1 and TRBJ1-4, with TRBD1 as a possible D gene (6 bases). CDR3 amino acids: CASSQPGGRSEKLFF. The DNA for the CDR3 is TGCGCCAGCAGCCAGCCGGGGGGCCGGTCGGAAAAACTGTTTTTT.